The rows below give T cell receptor beta chains drawn from one sample of a study of T cell repertoires in cytomegalovirus infection. One entry per CDR3 protein results from TCRdb running MiXCR on the reads. The top ten clones hold about 31% of a sample with 150,000 to 200,000 distinct CDR3 sequences, roughly 30% of them seen once. The source material was PBMCs. These receptors originate from a human donor in good health (CMV status not recorded). Some clones in this sample may be carry-over from other donors' samples. CDR3s include the opening cysteine and the closing phenylalanine or tryptophan. A D gene is named only where the DNA matches it firmly. Only some rows state a clone size, as once, few, many or a class for expanded clones.

v_call: TRBV7-8; j_call: TRBJ1-6; clone_size: -; d_call: -; cdr3_aa: CASSPIAGPPLHF; cdr3_nt: TGTGCCAGCAGCCCAATCGCCGGTCCACCCCTCCACTTT
v_call: TRBV7-9; j_call: TRBJ1-1; clone_size: many; d_call: -; cdr3_aa: CASSDPGVPEAFF; cdr3_nt: TGTGCCAGCAGCGACCCAGGGGTCCCTGAAGCTTTCTTT
v_call: TRBV29-1; j_call: TRBJ2-1; clone_size: -; d_call: -; cdr3_aa: CSVVARYNEQFF; cdr3_nt: TGCAGCGTTGTAGCCCGGTACAATGAGCAGTTCTTC
v_call: TRBV7-2; j_call: TRBJ1-1; clone_size: many; d_call: -; cdr3_aa: CASSLGRGNTEAFF; cdr3_nt: TGTGCCAGCAGCTTAGGTCGGGGGAACACTGAAGCTTTCTTT
v_call: TRBV7-2; j_call: TRBJ2-1; clone_size: -; d_call: TRBD2; cdr3_aa: CASSLGSGDINEQFF; cdr3_nt: TGTGCCAGCAGCTTAGGTAGCGGGGATATCAATGAGCAGTTCTTC
v_call: TRBV7-9; j_call: TRBJ1-1; clone_size: -; d_call: -; cdr3_aa: CASSLAQRGFTEAFF; cdr3_nt: TGTGCCAGCAGCTTAGCGCAACGAGGGTTCACTGAAGCTTTCTTT
v_call: TRBV19; j_call: TRBJ2-5; clone_size: once; d_call: TRBD2; cdr3_aa: CASSITSGFGSQYF; cdr3_nt: TGTGCCAGTAGTATCACTAGCGGGTTCGGTAGCCAGTACTTC
v_call: TRBV29-1; j_call: TRBJ1-2; clone_size: -; d_call: -; cdr3_aa: CSVDIGWGNYGYTF; cdr3_nt: TGCAGCGTTGATATTGGCTGGGGAAACTATGGCTACACCTTC
v_call: TRBV12-3/TRBV12-4; j_call: TRBJ2-3; clone_size: few; d_call: -; cdr3_aa: CASSFGTKDTQYF; cdr3_nt: TGTGCCAGCAGTTTCGGTACCAAGGATACGCAGTATTTT
v_call: TRBV7-2; j_call: TRBJ2-5; clone_size: many; d_call: -; cdr3_aa: CASSPRDQETQYF; cdr3_nt: TGTGCCAGCAGCCCCAGGGACCAAGAGACCCAGTACTTC
v_call: TRBV2; j_call: TRBJ1-1; clone_size: -; d_call: -; cdr3_aa: CASSEGANTEAFF; cdr3_nt: TGTGCCAGCAGTGAAGGGGCGAACACTGAAGCTTTCTTT
v_call: TRBV7-2; j_call: TRBJ1-6; clone_size: many; d_call: -; cdr3_aa: CASSSRGYDSPLHF; cdr3_nt: TGTGCCAGCAGTTCGAGAGGTTACGATTCACCCCTCCACTTT
v_call: TRBV7-3; j_call: TRBJ2-7; clone_size: many; d_call: -; cdr3_aa: CASSPTGLADYEQYF; cdr3_nt: TGTGCCAGCAGCCCCACCGGGCTGGCCGACTACGAGCAGTACTTC
v_call: TRBV20-1; j_call: TRBJ2-7; clone_size: -; d_call: TRBD1; cdr3_aa: CSARSGTGGSYEQYF; cdr3_nt: TGCAGTGCTAGATCCGGGACAGGGGGTTCCTACGAGCAGTACTTC
v_call: TRBV4-3; j_call: TRBJ1-1; clone_size: -; d_call: -; cdr3_aa: CASSQAFTELNTEAFF; cdr3_nt: TGCGCCAGCAGCCAAGCCTTTACTGAACTTAACACTGAAGCTTTCTTT
v_call: TRBV4-2; j_call: TRBJ2-7; clone_size: -; d_call: -; cdr3_aa: CASSQTTVSSYEQYF; cdr3_nt: TGTGCCAGCAGCCAAACGACCGTAAGTTCCTACGAGCAGTACTTC
v_call: TRBV7-9; j_call: TRBJ2-3; clone_size: -; d_call: TRBD2; cdr3_aa: CASSLGLAGMDTQYF; cdr3_nt: TGTGCCAGCAGCTTAGGACTAGCGGGGATGGATACGCAGTATTTT
v_call: TRBV25-1; j_call: TRBJ1-1; clone_size: -; d_call: -; cdr3_aa: CASIGGRNTEAFF; cdr3_nt: TGTGCCAGCATTGGAGGACGGAACACTGAAGCTTTCTTT
v_call: TRBV19; j_call: TRBJ2-7; clone_size: -; d_call: TRBD1; cdr3_aa: CASRQQGPSYEQYF; cdr3_nt: TGTGCCAGCCGCCAACAGGGGCCGTCCTACGAGCAGTACTTC
v_call: TRBV29-1; j_call: TRBJ2-7; clone_size: -; d_call: -; cdr3_aa: CSVAGTRGDEQYF; cdr3_nt: TGCAGCGTTGCCGGGACAAGGGGGGACGAGCAGTACTTC
v_call: TRBV7-2; j_call: TRBJ2-5; clone_size: few; d_call: -; cdr3_aa: CASTGGARETQYF; cdr3_nt: TGTGCCAGCACTGGGGGGGCCAGGGAGACCCAGTACTTC
v_call: TRBV18; j_call: TRBJ1-1; clone_size: -; d_call: -; cdr3_aa: CASSTNEGGNTEAFF; cdr3_nt: TGTGCCAGCTCTACCAATGAGGGCGGGAACACTGAAGCTTTCTTT
v_call: TRBV4-1; j_call: TRBJ2-3; clone_size: -; d_call: TRBD1; cdr3_aa: CASSQDRGKTDTQYF; cdr3_nt: TGCGCCAGCAGCCAAGACAGGGGGAAGACAGATACGCAGTATTTT
v_call: TRBV7-3; j_call: TRBJ1-1; clone_size: -; d_call: -; cdr3_aa: CASSLHLEGPGANTEAFF; cdr3_nt: TGTGCCAGCAGCTTGCACTTAGAAGGGCCGGGAGCGAACACTGAAGCTTTCTTT
v_call: TRBV7-6; j_call: TRBJ2-1; clone_size: -; d_call: -; cdr3_aa: CASSFGGGPSYNEQFF; cdr3_nt: TGTGCCAGCAGCTTCGGCGGGGGCCCCTCCTACAATGAGCAGTTCTTC
v_call: TRBV7-8; j_call: TRBJ2-5; clone_size: many; d_call: TRBD2; cdr3_aa: CASSSQRGRETQYF; cdr3_nt: TGTGCCAGCAGCTCCCAGCGGGGGAGGGAGACCCAGTACTTC
v_call: TRBV6-6; j_call: TRBJ1-1; clone_size: few; d_call: -; cdr3_aa: CASSGGGAVNTEAFF; cdr3_nt: TGTGCCAGCAGTGGCGGCGGGGCAGTGAACACTGAAGCTTTCTTT
v_call: TRBV7-2; j_call: TRBJ2-3; clone_size: many; d_call: TRBD2; cdr3_aa: CASSLGLFGGGPDTQYF; cdr3_nt: TGTGCCAGCAGCTTAGGGCTATTTGGCGGGGGACCAGATACGCAGTATTTT
v_call: TRBV10-3; j_call: TRBJ2-2; clone_size: -; d_call: -; cdr3_aa: CANSEDRNTGELFF; cdr3_nt: TGTGCCAACTCCGAAGACAGAAACACCGGGGAGCTGTTTTTT
v_call: TRBV14; j_call: TRBJ2-2; clone_size: -; d_call: -; cdr3_aa: CASSQVRDNTGELFF; cdr3_nt: TGTGCCAGCAGCCAAGTCCGGGACAACACCGGGGAGCTGTTTTTT
v_call: TRBV7-2; j_call: TRBJ2-1; clone_size: few; d_call: -; cdr3_aa: CASSSRKSGPTRANNEQFF; cdr3_nt: TGTGCCAGCAGCTCCCGGAAGTCGGGTCCTACTCGGGCGAACAATGAGCAGTTCTTC
v_call: TRBV7-2; j_call: TRBJ2-3; clone_size: -; d_call: -; cdr3_aa: CASSSPGTPDTQYF; cdr3_nt: TGTGCCAGCAGCTCCCCGGGGACCCCAGATACGCAGTATTTT
v_call: TRBV6-2/TRBV6-3; j_call: TRBJ1-5; clone_size: -; d_call: TRBD1; cdr3_aa: CASSSQWTGGLDGGQPQHF; cdr3_nt: TGTGCCAGCAGTTCTCAGTGGACAGGGGGGTTAGACGGTGGTCAGCCCCAGCATTTT
v_call: TRBV6-2/TRBV6-3; j_call: TRBJ2-7; clone_size: -; d_call: -; cdr3_aa: CASSWDPSLGQYF; cdr3_nt: TGTGCCAGCAGTTGGGACCCTTCTCTCGGGCAGTACTTC
v_call: TRBV20-1; j_call: TRBJ2-7; clone_size: few; d_call: -; cdr3_aa: CSALPTGTYEQYF; cdr3_nt: TGCAGTGCTCTTCCGACGGGTACCTACGAGCAGTACTTC
v_call: TRBV19; j_call: TRBJ1-5; clone_size: -; d_call: -; cdr3_aa: CATNRRGDGNQPQHF; cdr3_nt: TGTGCCACAAACCGGCGGGGGGATGGCAATCAGCCCCAGCATTTT
v_call: TRBV7-3; j_call: TRBJ2-5; clone_size: many; d_call: TRBD2; cdr3_aa: CASSPQGTSGETQYF; cdr3_nt: TGTGCCAGCAGCCCGCAGGGGACTAGCGGGGAGACCCAGTACTTC
v_call: TRBV29-1; j_call: TRBJ2-7; clone_size: few; d_call: -; cdr3_aa: CSVVVGVDEQYF; cdr3_nt: TGCAGCGTTGTGGTAGGGGTCGACGAGCAGTACTTC
v_call: TRBV18; j_call: TRBJ2-7; clone_size: -; d_call: -; cdr3_aa: CASSSVGVEQYF; cdr3_nt: TGTGCCAGCTCTTCCGTTGGAGTGGAGCAGTACTTC
v_call: TRBV5-1; j_call: TRBJ2-5; clone_size: -; d_call: -; cdr3_aa: CASSLRGGPETQYF; cdr3_nt: TGCGCCAGCAGCTTGAGAGGGGGTCCGGAGACCCAGTACTTC
v_call: TRBV2; j_call: TRBJ1-4; clone_size: -; d_call: -; cdr3_aa: CASGDQNEKLFF; cdr3_nt: TGTGCCAGCGGAGATCAAAATGAAAAACTGTTTTTT
v_call: TRBV6-5; j_call: TRBJ2-5; clone_size: few; d_call: -; cdr3_aa: CASSTTILRQETQYF; cdr3_nt: TGTGCCAGCAGCACCACCATCCTACGACAAGAGACCCAGTACTTC
v_call: TRBV7-2; j_call: TRBJ1-1; clone_size: -; d_call: -; cdr3_aa: CASSWTEGDTEAFF; cdr3_nt: TGTGCCAGCAGCTGGACGGAGGGGGACACTGAAGCTTTCTTT
v_call: TRBV5-1; j_call: TRBJ2-1; clone_size: -; d_call: TRBD2; cdr3_aa: CASSLEASGVRGNEQFF; cdr3_nt: TGCGCCAGCAGCTTGGAGGCTAGCGGGGTGAGGGGGAATGAGCAGTTCTTC
v_call: TRBV5-4; j_call: TRBJ2-1; clone_size: -; d_call: TRBD2; cdr3_aa: CASSLTGRDEQFF; cdr3_nt: TGTGCCAGCAGCCTCACCGGGAGGGATGAGCAGTTCTTC
v_call: TRBV14; j_call: TRBJ1-3; clone_size: few; d_call: TRBD1; cdr3_aa: CASSLGQGGGSGNTIYF; cdr3_nt: TGTGCCAGCAGCCTAGGACAGGGAGGAGGCTCTGGAAACACCATATATTTT
v_call: TRBV7-3; j_call: TRBJ1-6; clone_size: -; d_call: -; cdr3_aa: CASSNGADNSPLHF; cdr3_nt: TGTGCCAGCAGCAACGGGGCGGATAATTCACCCCTCCACTTT
v_call: TRBV6-5; j_call: TRBJ2-1; clone_size: -; d_call: TRBD1; cdr3_aa: CASSETGGYNEQFF; cdr3_nt: TGTGCCAGCAGTGAGACAGGGGGCTACAATGAGCAGTTCTTC
v_call: TRBV7-2; j_call: TRBJ2-5; clone_size: many; d_call: -; cdr3_aa: CASSSFFGTQYF; cdr3_nt: TGTGCCAGCAGCTCATTCTTTGGGACCCAGTACTTC
v_call: TRBV25-1; j_call: TRBJ2-3; clone_size: -; d_call: -; cdr3_aa: CASSSNSDTQYF; cdr3_nt: TGTGCCAGCAGTAGCAACTCAGATACGCAGTATTTT